This T cell receptor beta chain originates from a study of OX40 agonist ivuxolimab in advanced cancers. With baseline, cycle 4 day 1, and cycle 7 day 1 as timepoints, blood was sampled. The data were produced by immunoSEQ multiplex PCR, yet TCRdb's version contains in-frame clones alone and is incomplete. Of some 70,000 clones listed, about 82% are singletons. V was cut by 0 bases and J by 4 bases, with 10 bases left in between. The CDR3 runs to 14 residues. The germline gives CDR1 ENHRY, CDR2 SYGVKD. This rearrangement joins TRBV10-3 to TRBJ2-7, with D maybe TRBD2 (6 bases). The TCR was taken from an adult with an advanced solid tumor such as melanoma, head and neck, liver or kidney cancer. Source: CD4+ or CD8+ T cells sorted from blood, taken in a trial of the OX40 agonist ivuxolimab. DNA for the CDR3: TGTGCCATCAGTGAGTCTGGGACTGCGTACGAGCAGTACGTC. Translated, it gives CAISESGTAYEQYV.